This TCR beta chain was observed in a study of T cells in Graves' hyperthyroidism and ophthalmopathy. From RNA transcripts, TCR beta CDR3 regions were amplified. In the first-round RT-PCR of the TCR CDR3, the HTBI primer set was used. TCRdb re-analysed the multiplex PCR reads in MiXCR, keeping a single row per CDR3 protein. In the table there are about 610,000 distinct CDR3 sequences, approximately 44% of which are singletons. This clonotype has ten or more counts. Its antigen is undetermined. Study-level results: Ophthalmopathy, as predicted by the model, came a median about six months after the prediction.

CDR1 and CDR2 (germline): MNHEY, SMNVEV (reference sequence). The CDR3 covers 14 residues. Trimming shortened V by 7 bases and J by 1 base, and 13 bases separated the two germline ends. The receptor was isolated from a woman in her late teens or twenties with Graves' hyperthyroidism. Specimen: peripheral blood or thyroid tissue (not recorded which). The V call is TRBV27, the J call TRBJ1-1; D gene ambiguous. CDR3 in DNA: TGTGCCAGCATATCCCGGGGAACGAACACTGAAGCTTTCTTT. Translating it yields CASISRGTNTEAFF.